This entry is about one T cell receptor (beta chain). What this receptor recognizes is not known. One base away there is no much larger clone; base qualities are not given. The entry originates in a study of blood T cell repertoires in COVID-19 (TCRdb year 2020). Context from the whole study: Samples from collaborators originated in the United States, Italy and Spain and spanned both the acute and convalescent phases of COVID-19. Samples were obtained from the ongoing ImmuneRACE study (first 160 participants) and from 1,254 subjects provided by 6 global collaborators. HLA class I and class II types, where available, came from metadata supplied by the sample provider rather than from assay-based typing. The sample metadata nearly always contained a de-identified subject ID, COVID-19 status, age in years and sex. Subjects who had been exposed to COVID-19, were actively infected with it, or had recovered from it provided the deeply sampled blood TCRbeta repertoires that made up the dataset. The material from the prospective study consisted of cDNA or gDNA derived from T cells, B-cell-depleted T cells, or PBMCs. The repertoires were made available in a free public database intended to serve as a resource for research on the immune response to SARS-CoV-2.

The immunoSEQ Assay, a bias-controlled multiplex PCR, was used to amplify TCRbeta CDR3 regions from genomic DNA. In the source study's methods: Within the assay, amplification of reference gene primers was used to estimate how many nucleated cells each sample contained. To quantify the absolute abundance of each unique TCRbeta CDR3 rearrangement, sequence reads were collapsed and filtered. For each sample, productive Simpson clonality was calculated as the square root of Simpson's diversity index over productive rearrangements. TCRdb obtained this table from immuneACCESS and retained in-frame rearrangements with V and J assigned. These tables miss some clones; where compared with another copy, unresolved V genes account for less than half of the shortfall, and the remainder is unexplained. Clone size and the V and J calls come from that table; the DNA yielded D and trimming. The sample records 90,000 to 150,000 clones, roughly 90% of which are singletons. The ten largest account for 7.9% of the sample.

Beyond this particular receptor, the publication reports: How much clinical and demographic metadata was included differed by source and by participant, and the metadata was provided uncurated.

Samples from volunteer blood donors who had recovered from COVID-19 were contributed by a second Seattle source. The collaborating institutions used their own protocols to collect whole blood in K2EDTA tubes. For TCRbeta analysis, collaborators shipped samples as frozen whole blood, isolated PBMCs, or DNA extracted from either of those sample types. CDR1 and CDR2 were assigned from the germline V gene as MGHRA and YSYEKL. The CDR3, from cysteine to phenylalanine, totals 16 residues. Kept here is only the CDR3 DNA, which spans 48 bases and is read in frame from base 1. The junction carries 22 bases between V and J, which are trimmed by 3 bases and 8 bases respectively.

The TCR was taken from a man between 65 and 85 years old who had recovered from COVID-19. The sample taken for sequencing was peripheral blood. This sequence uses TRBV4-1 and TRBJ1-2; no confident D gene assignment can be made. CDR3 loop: CASSQTNAGRLGGYTF. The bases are TGCGCCAGCAGCCAGACGAATGCGGGCCGACTAGGGGGCTACACCTTC.